A selection of T cell receptor beta chains follows, all from one sample in a study of regulatory dendritic cells for organ transplantation. Clones were sequenced by immunoSEQ multiplex PCR, and TCRdb holds only the in-frame ones, with some missing. The sample carries roughly 30,000 clones, approximately 82% recorded once. The specimen sequenced was naive CD8+ T cells from blood. These receptors all stem from a human donor in good health. Both conserved end residues are part of each CDR3.

v_call,j_call,cdr3_aa
TRBV5-5,TRBJ2-1,CASSWRETYNEQFF
TRBV9,TRBJ2-5,CASSPPGGPFQETQYF
TRBV13,TRBJ2-5,CASSLVSGGETQYF
TRBV18,TRBJ1-1,CASSPYGTGGYTEAFF
TRBV10-3,TRBJ2-7,CAISEETGKRDEQYF
TRBV6-5,TRBJ1-2,CASSYSGSNGYTF
TRBV4-3,TRBJ1-2,CASSQDQSVNYGYTF
TRBV6-6,TRBJ2-2,CASSYSKPGELFF
TRBV11-1,TRBJ2-1,CASSLGATGGRFQFF
TRBV7-8,TRBJ1-2,CASSLGVTSNYGYTF
TRBV4-3,TRBJ1-2,CASSQSRTANYGYTF
TRBV6-6,TRBJ2-7,CASSPTRGTHEQYF
TRBV4-1,TRBJ1-2,CASSQDPKGRAYGYTF
TRBV5-6,TRBJ2-3,CASSWGDRGPDTQYF
TRBV9,TRBJ2-3,CASTTSGVLTDTQYF
TRBV2,TRBJ1-5,CATQGVDRGNQPQHF
TRBV9,TRBJ2-7,CASSDTGYEQYF
TRBV5-6,TRBJ1-1,CASSLAGADEAFF
TRBV5-8,TRBJ2-7,CASSLGGLLYEQYF
TRBV2,TRBJ1-2,CASLLTGRINGYTF
TRBV7-9,TRBJ1-1,CASSVSGDREFAEAFF
TRBV2,TRBJ2-2,CASSAPSVDTGELFF
TRBV19,TRBJ1-5,CASSRGQGEVQPQHF
TRBV9,TRBJ1-1,CASSVGTSLEGNTEAFF
TRBV12-5,TRBJ2-7,CASGLPGTYEQYF
TRBV27,TRBJ1-1,CASSLTGQLLMNTEAFF
TRBV11-2,TRBJ2-5,CASSLGTSGGPYQETQYF
TRBV6-1,TRBJ2-7,CATRVGGGTSGEQYF
TRBV5-6,TRBJ1-2,CASSLTGIGYTF
TRBV5-1,TRBJ2-1,CASSFELQTGNEQFF
TRBV10-3,TRBJ2-2,CAISVSLAGNTGELFF
TRBV7-3,TRBJ2-3,CASSSTAGGPEDTQYF
TRBV29-1,TRBJ1-2,CSVEESSENYGYTF
TRBV6-5,TRBJ1-6,CASSPARGSPLHF
TRBV7-9,TRBJ1-1,CASSKATEAFF
TRBV19,TRBJ2-1,CASTNLAGVSSYNEQFF
TRBV14,TRBJ2-3,CASSQEGEGQLTDTQYF
TRBV5-5,TRBJ1-5,CASSLAGNSNQPQHF
TRBV5-5,TRBJ2-7,CASSLAGGQRTSYEQYF
TRBV29-1,TRBJ1-2,CSVPGGGYTF
TRBV4-3,TRBJ2-2,CASSQDRGRVAGELFF
TRBV6-6,TRBJ2-7,CASSYVLNDEQYF
TRBV5-4,TRBJ1-2,CASSLEVGGDYGYTF
TRBV11-1,TRBJ2-5,CASSLGDRGRETQYF
TRBV5-1,TRBJ2-3,CATRQEGASTDTQYF
TRBV7-8,TRBJ2-3,CASSTQPKTDTQYF
TRBV6-5,TRBJ1-2,CASGTGLNYGYTF
TRBV11-1,TRBJ2-5,CASSSVQETQYF
TRBV6-5,TRBJ2-3,CASSGGPYDTQYF